This T cell receptor (beta chain) comes out of a study of blood T cell repertoires in COVID-19. Study information: The study drew acute and convalescent COVID-19 samples from the United States, Italy and Spain. The cDNA or gDNA used as material had been derived from T cells, B-cell-depleted T cells, or PBMCs.

How the authors handled the data: Researchers report that nucleated cell counts were estimated from reference gene primer amplification. TCRdb's copy holds only in-frame clones and misses some; the assay was immunoSEQ multiplex PCR. The DNA gave D and trimming, while V, J and clone size come from that table. The sample records 280,000 or so clones, 70% to 90% being singletons. Germline assignment: CDR1 WNHNN and CDR2 SYGVQD (reference sequence). The trim removed 5 bases at V and 2 bases at J, leaving 2 bases unmatched. The CDR3 spans 13 residues. This TCR derives from a man younger than 30 with active or convalescent COVID-19. The chain is built from TRBV10-1 and TRBJ1-2, with TRBD1 matching 7 bases. The sequenced material came from peripheral blood. DNA for the CDR3: TGCGCCAGCAGTCCCAGGGGGAACTATGGCTACACCTTC. Amino acid sequence: CASSPRGNYGYTF.